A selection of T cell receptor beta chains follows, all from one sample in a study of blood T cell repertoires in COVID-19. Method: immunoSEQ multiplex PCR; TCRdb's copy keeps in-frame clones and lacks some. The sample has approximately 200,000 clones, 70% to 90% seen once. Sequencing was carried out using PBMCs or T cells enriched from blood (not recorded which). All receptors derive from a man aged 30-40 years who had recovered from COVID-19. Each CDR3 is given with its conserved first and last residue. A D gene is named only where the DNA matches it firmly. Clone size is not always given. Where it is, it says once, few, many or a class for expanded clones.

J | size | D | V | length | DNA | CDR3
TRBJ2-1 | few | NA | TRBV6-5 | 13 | TGTGCCAGCAGTTGGACATCCTACAATGAGCAGTTCTTC | CASSWTSYNEQFF
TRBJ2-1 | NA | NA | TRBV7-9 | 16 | TGTGCCAGCAGCCAGGGCCGGGACATGGTTTACAATGAGCAGTTCTTC | CASSQGRDMVYNEQFF
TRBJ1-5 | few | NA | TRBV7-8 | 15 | TGTGCCAGCAGCTTAGTAGGCAGGGGAACACAGCCCCAGCATTTT | CASSLVGRGTQPQHF
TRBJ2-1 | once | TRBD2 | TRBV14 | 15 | TGTGCCAGCAGCCTCTTAGCGGGGGCATACAATGAGCAGTTCTTC | CASSLLAGAYNEQFF
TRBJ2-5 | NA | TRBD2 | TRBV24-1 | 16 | TGTGCCACCAGTGCCGCCGGGACTAGCGTTCAAGAGACCCAGTACTTC | CATSAAGTSVQETQYF
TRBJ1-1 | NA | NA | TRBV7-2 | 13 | TGTGCCAACAGAGACATCTCGAACACTGAAGCTTTCTTT | CANRDISNTEAFF
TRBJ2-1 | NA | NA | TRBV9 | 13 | TGTGCCAGCAGCCCTCTGTCCGGGAATGAGCAGTTCTTC | CASSPLSGNEQFF
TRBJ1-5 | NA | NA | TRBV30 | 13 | TGTGCCTGGAGCCCTGACAACAATCAGCCCCAGCATTTT | CAWSPDNNQPQHF
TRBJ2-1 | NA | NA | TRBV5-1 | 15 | TGCGCCAGCAGCCCGCTACAGGTCTCCTACAATGAGCAGTTCTTC | CASSPLQVSYNEQFF
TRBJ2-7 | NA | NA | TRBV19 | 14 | TGTGCCAGTAGTATAGTTGACAGCGCCTACGAGCAGTACTTC | CASSIVDSAYEQYF
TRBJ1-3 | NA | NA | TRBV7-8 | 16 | TGTGCCAGCAGCTCCACGACAGGTTTCTCTGGAAACACCATATATTTT | CASSSTTGFSGNTIYF
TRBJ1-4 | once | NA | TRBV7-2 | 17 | TGTGCCAGCAGCTTAGTGGGAACTGGGGGGACTAATGAAAAACTGTTTTTT | CASSLVGTGGTNEKLFF
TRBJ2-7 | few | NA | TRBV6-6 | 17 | TGTGCCAGCAGTCGCGGGTACGCAGGAGGCGCGTCCTACGAGCAGTACTTC | CASSRGYAGGASYEQYF
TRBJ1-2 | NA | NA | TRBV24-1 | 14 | TGTGCCACCAGTGGGGTGGACAGAGCCTATGGCTACACCTTC | CATSGVDRAYGYTF
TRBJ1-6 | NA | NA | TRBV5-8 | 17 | TGTGCCAGCAGCCCGGAGGCGGTCAGCTCCTATAATTCACCCCTCCACTTT | CASSPEAVSSYNSPLHF
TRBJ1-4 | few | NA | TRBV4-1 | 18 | TGCGCCAGCAGCCATTTGAGTCTCATTATAGCAACTAATGAAAAACTGTTTTTT | CASSHLSLIIATNEKLFF
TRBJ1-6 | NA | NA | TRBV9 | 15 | TGTGCCAGCAGCGTAGATAGACAGTATAATTCACCCCTCCACTTT | CASSVDRQYNSPLHF
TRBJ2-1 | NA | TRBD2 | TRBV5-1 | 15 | TGCGCCAGCAGCTTGGGGCTAGCGGGGGGGTTTGAGCAGTTCTTC | CASSLGLAGGFEQFF
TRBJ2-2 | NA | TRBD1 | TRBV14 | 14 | TGTGCCAGCAGCCGACAGGGTCTAAGTGGGGAGCTGTTTTTT | CASSRQGLSGELFF
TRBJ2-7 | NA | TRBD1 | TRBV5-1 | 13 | TGCGCCAGCAGCTTGGGACAGGGCGGCGAGCAGTACTTC | CASSLGQGGEQYF
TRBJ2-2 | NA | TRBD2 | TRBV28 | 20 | TGTGCCAGCAGTTCCTACTCCGGGACTAGCGGGGCATATAACACCGGGGAGCTGTTTTTT | CASSSYSGTSGAYNTGELFF
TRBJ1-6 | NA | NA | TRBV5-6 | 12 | TGTGCCAGCAGCTTCGGGAATTCACCCCTCCACTTT | CASSFGNSPLHF
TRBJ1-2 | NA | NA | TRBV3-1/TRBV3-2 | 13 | TGTGCCAGCGGCAGGGGCGCGGACTATGGCTACACCTTC | CASGRGADYGYTF
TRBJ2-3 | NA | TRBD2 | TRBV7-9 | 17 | TGTGCCAGCAGCTTCTACTCCGGGACTGGCGGGAGAGATACGCAGTATTTT | CASSFYSGTGGRDTQYF
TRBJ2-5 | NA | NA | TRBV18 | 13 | TGTGCCAGCTCACCGGGCCTTCAAGAGACCCAGTACTTC | CASSPGLQETQYF
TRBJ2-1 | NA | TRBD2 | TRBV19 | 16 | TGTGCCAGTAGTATGTCTAGCGGGAGTCTCTACAATGAGCAGTTCTTC | CASSMSSGSLYNEQFF
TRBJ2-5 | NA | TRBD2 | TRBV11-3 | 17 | TGTGCCAGCAGCTTGGGACTAGCGGGGGGGTCGCAAGAGACCCAGTACTTC | CASSLGLAGGSQETQYF
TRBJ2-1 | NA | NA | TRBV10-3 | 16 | TGTGCCATCAGTGACGCCACCCTGGCAACCTACAATGAGCAGTTCTTC | CAISDATLATYNEQFF
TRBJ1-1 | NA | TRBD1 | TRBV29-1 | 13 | TGCAGCGTTTACCGGGACAGGGGCACTGAAGCTTTCTTT | CSVYRDRGTEAFF
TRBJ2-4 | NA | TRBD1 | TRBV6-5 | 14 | TGTGCCAGCAGACCAGACAGGGGGTGGAACATTCAGTACTTC | CASRPDRGWNIQYF
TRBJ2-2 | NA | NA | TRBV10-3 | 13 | TGTGCCGCCGGGACAAGAAACACCGGGGAGCTGTTTTTT | CAAGTRNTGELFF
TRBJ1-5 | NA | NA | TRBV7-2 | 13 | TGTGCCAGCAGCGCCAACCAGGATCAGCCCCAGCATTTT | CASSANQDQPQHF
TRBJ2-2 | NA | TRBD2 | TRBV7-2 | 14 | TGTGCCAGCAGCCCGACTAGCAACACCGGGGAGCTGTTTTTT | CASSPTSNTGELFF
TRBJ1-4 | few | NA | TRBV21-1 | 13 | TGTGCCAGCGGGCGAGGGGGAAGGGGAAAACTGTTTTTT | CASGRGGRGKLFF
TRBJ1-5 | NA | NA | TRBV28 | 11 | TGTGCCAGCAAAATATCAGGACCCCAGCATTTT | CASKISGPQHF
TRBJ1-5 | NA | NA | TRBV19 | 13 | TGTGCCAGTAGTATAGCCCGAGGACAGCCCCAGCATTTT | CASSIARGQPQHF
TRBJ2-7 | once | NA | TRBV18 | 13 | TGTGCCAGCTCACCGGGAGAATCCTACGAGCAGTACTTC | CASSPGESYEQYF
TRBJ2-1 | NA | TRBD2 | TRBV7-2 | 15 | TGTGCCAGCTCTGTCCGGGCTAGCGGGAGTAATGAGCAGTTCTTC | CASSVRASGSNEQFF
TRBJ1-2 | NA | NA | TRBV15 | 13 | TGTGCCACCAGCAGAGAACTTTCCTATGGCTACACCTTC | CATSRELSYGYTF
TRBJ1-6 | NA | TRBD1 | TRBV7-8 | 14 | TGTGCCAGCAGACCGGGACAGGAGTTTGCACCCCTCCACTTT | CASRPGQEFAPLHF
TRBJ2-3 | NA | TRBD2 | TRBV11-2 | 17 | TGTGCCAGCAGCTTAACTAGCGGGGGGCCGGGCACAGATACGCAGTATTTT | CASSLTSGGPGTDTQYF